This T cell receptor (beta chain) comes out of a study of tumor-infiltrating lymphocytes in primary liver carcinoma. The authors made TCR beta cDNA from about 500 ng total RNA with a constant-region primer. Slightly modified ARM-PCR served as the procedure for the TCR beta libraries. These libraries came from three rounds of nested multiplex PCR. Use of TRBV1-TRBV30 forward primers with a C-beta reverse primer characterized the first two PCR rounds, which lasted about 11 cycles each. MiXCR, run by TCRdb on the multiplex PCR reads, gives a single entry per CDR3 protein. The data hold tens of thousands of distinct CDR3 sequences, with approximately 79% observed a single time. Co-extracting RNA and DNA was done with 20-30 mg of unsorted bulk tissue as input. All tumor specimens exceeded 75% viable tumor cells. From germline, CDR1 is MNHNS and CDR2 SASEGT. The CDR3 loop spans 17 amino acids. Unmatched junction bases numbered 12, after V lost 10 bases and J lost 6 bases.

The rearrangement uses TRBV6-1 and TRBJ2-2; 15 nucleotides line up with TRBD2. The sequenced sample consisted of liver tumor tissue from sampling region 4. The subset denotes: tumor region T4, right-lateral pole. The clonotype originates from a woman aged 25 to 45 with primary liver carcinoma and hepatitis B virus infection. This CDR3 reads CANSGLAGGRGAGELFF. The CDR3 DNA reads TGTGCCAACTCAGGACTAGCGGGAGGGAGGGGAGCCGGGGAGCTGTTTTTT.